Listed below are T cell receptor beta chains from one sample, sequenced in a study of identical twins. TCRdb processed the 5' RACE reads anew with MiXCR; each CDR3 protein has one entry. The data contain around 650,000 distinct CDR3 sequences, around 7.4% of them singletons. This sample also belongs to another study, concerning yellow fever vaccine responses in identical twins.

Sequencing used PBMCs. Receptor source: a woman younger than 30 in good health. Both conserved end residues are part of each CDR3. Each record gives: V gene, clone size, CDR3 length, J gene, D gene, CDR3 protein, CDR3 DNA. A D gene is named only where the DNA matches it firmly. Size is stated for part of the rows, as once, few or many counts, or as a class when the clone is expanded.

V gene: TRBV7-9
clone size: few
CDR3 length: 15
J gene: TRBJ2-3
D gene: -
CDR3 protein: CASSLTGLFTDTQYF
CDR3 DNA: TGTGCCAGCAGCTTAACGGGACTTTTCACAGATACGCAGTATTTT

V gene: TRBV29-1
clone size: -
CDR3 length: 14
J gene: TRBJ2-7
D gene: -
CDR3 protein: CSVASGEGPYEQYF
CDR3 DNA: TGCAGCGTTGCATCAGGAGAGGGGCCCTACGAGCAGTACTTC

V gene: TRBV19
clone size: -
CDR3 length: 17
J gene: TRBJ2-1
D gene: TRBD2
CDR3 protein: CASSILPPGTSVDEQFF
CDR3 DNA: TGTGCCAGTAGTATCCTGCCACCCGGGACTAGTGTCGATGAGCAGTTCTTC

V gene: TRBV5-1
clone size: few
CDR3 length: 19
J gene: TRBJ2-3
D gene: TRBD2
CDR3 protein: CASSPRFLAGGGYTDTQYF
CDR3 DNA: TGCGCCAGCAGCCCCCGCTTCCTAGCGGGGGGGGGGTACACAGATACGCAGTATTTT

V gene: TRBV2
clone size: -
CDR3 length: 11
J gene: TRBJ2-7
D gene: -
CDR3 protein: CASANYYEQYF
CDR3 DNA: TGTGCCAGCGCCAATTACTACGAGCAGTACTTC

V gene: TRBV12-3/TRBV12-4
clone size: many
CDR3 length: 15
J gene: TRBJ2-1
D gene: -
CDR3 protein: CASSATGISYNEQFF
CDR3 DNA: TGTGCCAGCAGTGCTACAGGGATCTCCTACAATGAGCAGTTCTTC

V gene: TRBV7-9
clone size: many
CDR3 length: 14
J gene: TRBJ2-5
D gene: -
CDR3 protein: CASSLSVAQETQYF
CDR3 DNA: TGTGCCAGCAGCTTATCGGTTGCCCAAGAGACCCAGTACTTC

V gene: TRBV3-1
clone size: few
CDR3 length: 16
J gene: TRBJ1-4
D gene: -
CDR3 protein: CASSQFTGATNEKLFF
CDR3 DNA: TGTGCCAGCAGCCAATTCACCGGGGCAACTAATGAAAAACTGTTTTTT

V gene: TRBV6-5
clone size: -
CDR3 length: 14
J gene: TRBJ2-1
D gene: TRBD1
CDR3 protein: CASSLGQGGGEQFF
CDR3 DNA: TGTGCCAGCAGTTTGGGACAGGGGGGAGGTGAGCAGTTCTTC

V gene: TRBV20-1
clone size: few
CDR3 length: 16
J gene: TRBJ2-1
D gene: TRBD2
CDR3 protein: CSARPITSGSYNEQFF
CDR3 DNA: TGCAGTGCTAGACCCATCACTAGCGGGAGTTACAATGAGCAGTTCTTC

V gene: TRBV9
clone size: -
CDR3 length: 17
J gene: TRBJ2-5
D gene: TRBD2
CDR3 protein: CASSPRGASGGPVDQYF
CDR3 DNA: TGTGCCAGCAGCCCCAGAGGGGCTAGCGGGGGGCCGGTGGACCAGTACTTC

V gene: TRBV12-3/TRBV12-4
clone size: few
CDR3 length: 18
J gene: TRBJ2-1
D gene: TRBD2
CDR3 protein: CASSSVREVRGFYNEQFF
CDR3 DNA: TGTGCCAGCAGTTCGGTGCGGGAGGTGAGGGGGTTTTACAATGAGCAGTTCTTC

V gene: TRBV12-3/TRBV12-4
clone size: many
CDR3 length: 16
J gene: TRBJ1-5
D gene: TRBD1
CDR3 protein: CASSPNGQGGRQPQHF
CDR3 DNA: TGTGCCAGCAGTCCGAACGGACAGGGCGGAAGGCAGCCCCAGCATTTT

V gene: TRBV9
clone size: many
CDR3 length: 15
J gene: TRBJ2-2
D gene: -
CDR3 protein: CASTGTGSNTGELFF
CDR3 DNA: TGTGCCAGCACCGGCACAGGGTCGAACACCGGGGAGCTGTTTTTT

V gene: TRBV5-1
clone size: -
CDR3 length: 17
J gene: TRBJ2-1
D gene: TRBD2
CDR3 protein: CASSPGLAGGFRDEQFF
CDR3 DNA: TGCGCCAGCAGCCCCGGACTAGCGGGAGGATTTCGGGATGAGCAGTTCTTC

V gene: TRBV2
clone size: many
CDR3 length: 16
J gene: TRBJ1-5
D gene: -
CDR3 protein: CASSLRDGYSNQPQHF
CDR3 DNA: TGTGCCAGCAGTCTCCGGGACGGCTATAGCAATCAGCCCCAGCATTTT

V gene: TRBV20-1
clone size: few
CDR3 length: 15
J gene: TRBJ2-1
D gene: TRBD2
CDR3 protein: CSARISGNTYNEQFF
CDR3 DNA: TGCAGTGCTAGAATTAGCGGGAACACCTACAATGAGCAGTTCTTC

V gene: TRBV10-3
clone size: many
CDR3 length: 14
J gene: TRBJ2-3
D gene: -
CDR3 protein: CATENRGGADTQYF
CDR3 DNA: TGTGCCACTGAAAATAGGGGGGGGGCAGATACGCAGTATTTT

V gene: TRBV7-8
clone size: -
CDR3 length: 16
J gene: TRBJ2-5
D gene: TRBD2
CDR3 protein: CASSLGVLANQETQYF
CDR3 DNA: TGTGCCAGCAGCTTAGGAGTACTAGCGAACCAAGAGACCCAGTACTTC

V gene: TRBV12-3/TRBV12-4
clone size: many
CDR3 length: 14
J gene: TRBJ2-5
D gene: -
CDR3 protein: CASSPGEYQETQYF
CDR3 DNA: TGTGCCAGCTCCCCCGGGGAGTACCAAGAGACCCAGTACTTC

V gene: TRBV20-1
clone size: -
CDR3 length: 13
J gene: TRBJ2-2
D gene: -
CDR3 protein: CSASHPNTGELFF
CDR3 DNA: TGCAGTGCTAGCCACCCCAACACCGGGGAGCTGTTTTTT

V gene: TRBV12-3/TRBV12-4
clone size: few
CDR3 length: 10
J gene: TRBJ2-1
D gene: -
CDR3 protein: CATALGEQFF
CDR3 DNA: TGTGCCACCGCCCTTGGTGAGCAGTTCTTC

V gene: TRBV7-9
clone size: many
CDR3 length: 14
J gene: TRBJ1-5
D gene: -
CDR3 protein: CASSSSGNNQPQHF
CDR3 DNA: TGTGCCAGCAGTTCCAGCGGCAACAATCAGCCCCAGCATTTT

V gene: TRBV6-1
clone size: many
CDR3 length: 15
J gene: TRBJ1-5
D gene: -
CDR3 protein: CATQAGGLSNQPQHF
CDR3 DNA: TGTGCCACCCAGGCGGGGGGCTTGAGCAATCAGCCCCAGCATTTT

V gene: TRBV7-9
clone size: -
CDR3 length: 17
J gene: TRBJ2-6
D gene: -
CDR3 protein: CASSSGGGPHWPNVLTF
CDR3 DNA: TGTGCCAGCAGCTCAGGGGGGGGCCCCCATTGGCCCAACGTCCTGACTTTC

V gene: TRBV27
clone size: -
CDR3 length: 14
J gene: TRBJ1-5
D gene: TRBD1
CDR3 protein: CASSLTGDGQPQHF
CDR3 DNA: TGTGCCAGCAGCCTGACAGGGGATGGTCAGCCCCAGCATTTT

V gene: TRBV4-1
clone size: many
CDR3 length: 20
J gene: TRBJ2-3
D gene: TRBD2
CDR3 protein: CASSQPGLAGGKSSTDTQYF
CDR3 DNA: TGCGCCAGCAGCCAACCGGGACTAGCGGGGGGGAAGAGTAGCACAGATACGCAGTATTTT

V gene: TRBV10-3
clone size: few
CDR3 length: 14
J gene: TRBJ2-3
D gene: -
CDR3 protein: CAIKGSFEGDTQYF
CDR3 DNA: TGTGCCATCAAAGGGAGCTTCGAGGGAGATACGCAGTATTTT

V gene: TRBV7-9
clone size: -
CDR3 length: 15
J gene: TRBJ1-6
D gene: -
CDR3 protein: CASSPTGKRDSPLHF
CDR3 DNA: TGTGCCAGCAGCCCGACAGGCAAGAGGGATTCACCCCTCCACTTT

V gene: TRBV20-1
clone size: -
CDR3 length: 15
J gene: TRBJ1-2
D gene: -
CDR3 protein: CSASEYTGPNYGYTF
CDR3 DNA: TGCAGTGCTTCCGAGTATACAGGCCCTAACTATGGCTACACCTTC

V gene: TRBV10-3
clone size: many
CDR3 length: 14
J gene: TRBJ2-7
D gene: -
CDR3 protein: CAISEPQGLDEQYF
CDR3 DNA: TGTGCCATCAGTGAGCCGCAGGGGCTCGACGAGCAGTACTTC

V gene: TRBV5-1
clone size: -
CDR3 length: 13
J gene: TRBJ1-2
D gene: TRBD1
CDR3 protein: CASSSSGQYGYTF
CDR3 DNA: TGCGCCAGCAGCTCGTCGGGACAGTATGGCTACACCTTC

V gene: TRBV12-3/TRBV12-4
clone size: many
CDR3 length: 13
J gene: TRBJ1-2
D gene: TRBD1
CDR3 protein: CASSPRTGNGYTF
CDR3 DNA: TGTGCCAGCAGTCCTAGGACAGGGAATGGCTACACCTTC

V gene: TRBV6-2/TRBV6-3
clone size: few
CDR3 length: 15
J gene: TRBJ2-2
D gene: TRBD2
CDR3 protein: CASRKSGGATGELFF
CDR3 DNA: TGTGCCAGCAGGAAAAGCGGGGGGGCCACCGGGGAGCTGTTTTTT

V gene: TRBV3-1
clone size: few
CDR3 length: 11
J gene: TRBJ1-1
D gene: -
CDR3 protein: CASSHLEKAFF
CDR3 DNA: TGTGCCAGCAGCCACCTGGAGAAAGCTTTCTTT

V gene: TRBV3-1
clone size: many
CDR3 length: 15
J gene: TRBJ2-5
D gene: -
CDR3 protein: CASSQEPSAQETQYF
CDR3 DNA: TGTGCCAGCAGCCAAGAGCCCTCAGCACAAGAGACCCAGTACTTC

V gene: TRBV5-1
clone size: many
CDR3 length: 16
J gene: TRBJ1-1
D gene: -
CDR3 protein: CASSLAIDRLNTEAFF
CDR3 DNA: TGCGCCAGCAGCTTGGCCATCGACAGGTTGAACACTGAAGCTTTCTTT

V gene: TRBV7-9
clone size: few
CDR3 length: 15
J gene: TRBJ2-1
D gene: TRBD2
CDR3 protein: CAEVDGGVSYNEQFF
CDR3 DNA: TGTGCCGAAGTAGATGGGGGGGTCTCCTACAATGAGCAGTTCTTC

V gene: TRBV7-9
clone size: few
CDR3 length: 12
J gene: TRBJ2-1
D gene: -
CDR3 protein: CASSPARHEQFF
CDR3 DNA: TGTGCCAGCAGCCCCGCGAGGCATGAGCAGTTCTTC

V gene: TRBV29-1
clone size: -
CDR3 length: 12
J gene: TRBJ2-5
D gene: -
CDR3 protein: CSAGRYQETQYF
CDR3 DNA: TGCAGCGCGGGACGGTACCAAGAGACCCAGTACTTC

V gene: TRBV19
clone size: few
CDR3 length: 19
J gene: TRBJ2-1
D gene: TRBD2
CDR3 protein: CASTLGRRRVAGDSNEQFF
CDR3 DNA: TGTGCCAGTACCTTGGGGCGGCGGCGGGTGGCGGGAGATAGCAATGAGCAGTTCTTC